These 9 T cell receptor beta chains were sequenced from one sample in a study of blood T cells in healthy people across ages. Alongside a J-beta primer mix, a sample-barcoded 5' primer served in a second PCR lasting roughly 6 to 11 cycles. From the 5' RACE reads, TCRdb called clonotypes with MiXCR, one entry per CDR3 protein. The sample lists more than 650,000 distinct CDR3 sequences; about 55% were seen once. Sequenced material: blood. The source is an elderly man in good health.

The genes are TRBV29-1 and TRBJ1-2; 11 nucleotides agree with TRBD1. CDR3 size: 14 residues. CDR1 is SQVTM and CDR2 is ANQGSEA in the germline V gene. V dropped 3 bases and J dropped 5; count of bases not matched to a gene: 5. The CDR3 spells CSVEDRGRLYGYTF. The CDR3 DNA reads TGCAGCGTTGAGGACAGGGGGCGCCTTTATGGCTACACCTTC.

The chain employs TRBV7-9 and TRBJ2-5, with 7 bases fitting TRBD2. This CDR3 has 14 amino acids. Germline loops: CDR1 SEHNR, CDR2 FQNEAQ (reference sequence). With V trimmed by 4 bases and J by 11 bases, 13 bases remained unmatched. CDR3 in DNA: TGTGCCAGCAGCTCCCCGGGACTGAGCGGGGCGCAGTACTTC. Protein: CASSSPGLSGAQYF.

The chain combines TRBV7-8 with TRBJ2-1; 7 nucleotides agree with TRBD2. The trim removed 5 bases at V and 5 bases at J, leaving 12 bases unmatched. Germline V gives CDR1 SGHVS, CDR2 FQNEAQ. This CDR3 region has 16 residues. The CDR3 DNA follows: TGTGCCAGCAGCCCCCCGACGGGAGGCCTGAACAATGAGCAGTTCTTC. Its protein is CASSPPTGGLNNEQFF. Full variable domain (missing parts from reference TRBV7-8 and TRBJ2-1): GAGVSQSPRYKVAKRGQDVALRCDPISGHVSLFWYQQALGQGPEFLTYFQNEAQLDKSGLPSDRFFAERPEGSVSTLKIQRTQQEDSAVYLCASSPPTGGLNNEQFFGPGTRLTVL.

The chain is built from TRBV7-2 and TRBJ2-1, with D possibly matching TRBD2 (7 bases). The end of the DNA aligns better with TRBJ2-7, so the J call may be wrong. This CDR3 contains 15 residues. Per germline, CDR1 SGHTA and CDR2 FQGNSA. The CDR3 DNA reads TGTGCCAGCAGAAAGGGGGAGGGACGGTACAATGAGCAGTACTTC. Translation: CASRKGEGRYNEQYF.

J is TRBJ2-1 and V is TRBV18, with TRBD1 matching 7 bases. V lost 2 bases to trimming and J lost 7 bases; unmatched junction nucleotides: 8. The germline CDR1 and CDR2 sequences are KGHSH and LQKENI. The CDR3 spans 15 residues. CDR3 in DNA: TGTGCCAGCTCACCATTGGACAGGCCAGGAAATGAGCAGTTCTTC. Amino acid sequence: CASSPLDRPGNEQFF.

In DNA form, the CDR3 reads TGTGCCTGGAGTGAGGGGGCCCACACTGAAGCTTTCTTT. Translation: CAWSEGAHTEAFF. The chain uses TRBV30 and TRBJ1-1; 7 bases match TRBD1. Trimming removed 1 base from V and 3 bases from J; junction bases left unmatched: 2. The CDR3 is 13 amino acids. Germline V gives CDR1 GTSNPN, CDR2 SVGIG (reference sequence).

This chain links TRBV7-2 with TRBJ2-7; D not resolved. The CDR3 runs 12 residues. Germline assignment: CDR1 SGHTA and CDR2 FQGNSA. V lost 5 bases to trimming and J lost 7 bases, with 12 bases between them. CDR3 in amino acids: CASSPPTHEQYF. The CDR3 DNA is TGTGCCAGCAGCCCTCCTACGCATGAGCAGTACTTC.

The V and J genes are TRBV6-5 and TRBJ2-7; no definite D call. The J call may be incorrect, as the DNA end agrees better with TRBJ2-5. CDR1 and CDR2 from the germline V gene are MNHEY and SVGAGI. The length of the CDR3 is 14 residues. The CDR3 region is CASRPPNGEETQYF. Here the CDR3 DNA reads TGTGCCAGCAGGCCACCCAACGGAGAAGAGACCCAGTACTTC.

This chain connects TRBV3-1 to TRBJ2-7, with no clear D. Trimming pared 3 bases from V and 1 base from J, leaving 22 bases between. The CDR3 consists of 18 residues. Germline lookup yields CDR1 LGHDT and CDR2 YNNKEL (reference sequence). The DNA for the CDR3 is TGTGCCAGCAGCCACGCGCCCTCATGGGGAAGGAGTTCCTACGAGCAGTACTTC. Protein sequence: CASSHAPSWGRSSYEQYF.